Listed below are T cell receptor beta chains from one sample, sequenced in a study of regulatory T cells in long-lasting Graves disease. TCRdb independently ran MiXCR on the multiplex PCR reads; one entry per CDR3 protein. Of hundreds of thousands of distinct CDR3 sequences in the sample, around 16% were seen once. The sequenced sample was peripheral blood mononuclear cells (PBMCs), obtained at new diagnosis, from a patient treated with antithyroid drugs. The receptors were sampled from a female donor with Graves disease. CDR3s include the opening cysteine and the closing phenylalanine or tryptophan. A D gene is named only where the DNA matches it firmly. Size tells how often a clone was seen (once, few, many) or the class of an expanded clone, and some rows leave it out.

d_call	v_call	j_call	clone_size	cdr3_aa	cdr3_nt
TRBD1	TRBV7-8	TRBJ1-5	many	CASSFELTGTGGKQPQHF	TGTGCCAGCAGTTTCGAATTGACCGGGACAGGGGGCAAGCAGCCCCAGCATTTT
NA	TRBV9	TRBJ1-4	many	CASSVDGTTNEKLFF	TGTGCCAGCAGCGTAGATGGGACAACTAATGAAAAACTGTTTTTT
TRBD1	TRBV7-2	TRBJ2-7	many	CASSPGQGVHEQYF	TGTGCCAGCAGCCCAGGACAGGGGGTCCACGAGCAGTACTTC
TRBD2	TRBV29-1	TRBJ2-3	many	CSVVLRASGSLSRPDTQYF	TGCAGCGTTGTCCTGAGAGCTAGCGGGAGTTTATCGCGGCCGGATACGCAGTATTTT
NA	TRBV28	TRBJ2-2	NA	CASTGSPNTGELFF	TGTGCCAGCACAGGCTCCCCGAACACCGGGGAGCTGTTTTTT
NA	TRBV7-3	TRBJ2-3	many	CASSLDPGEDTQYF	TGTGCCAGCAGCTTAGATCCGGGAGAAGATACGCAGTATTTT
TRBD1	TRBV20-1	TRBJ1-6	many	CSARVYGQGNNSPLHF	TGCAGTGCTAGAGTATACGGACAGGGGAATAATTCACCCCTCCACTTT
TRBD2	TRBV6-5	TRBJ2-3	few	CASSYGSRLAGVVDTQYF	TGTGCCAGCAGTTACGGGTCTCGACTAGCGGGAGTAGTGGATACGCAGTATTTT
NA	TRBV7-2	TRBJ1-4	NA	CASSLTAEVEKLFF	TGTGCCAGCAGCCTAACCGCGGAGGTGGAAAAACTGTTTTTT
NA	TRBV7-2	TRBJ2-7	many	CASSHRAVGAAYEQYF	TGTGCCAGCAGCCATAGGGCGGTGGGGGCCGCCTACGAGCAGTACTTC
TRBD2	TRBV9	TRBJ2-1	few	CASSGGVYNEQFF	TGTGCCAGTAGCGGGGGGGTCTACAATGAGCAGTTCTTC
NA	TRBV12-5	TRBJ1-1	NA	CASGLESRDNTAAFF	TGTGCTAGTGGTTTGGAGTCCAGGGATAACACGGCAGCTTTCTTT
NA	TRBV6-1	TRBJ1-2	many	CASSVSRVGVRLNYGYTF	TGTGCCAGCAGTGTAAGCAGGGTGGGCGTTCGGCTTAACTATGGCTACACCTTC
TRBD2	TRBV11-2	TRBJ2-3	NA	CASSPPGLQVADTQYF	TGTGCCAGCAGCCCCCCGGGACTACAAGTGGCAGATACGCAGTATTTT
TRBD2	TRBV7-9	TRBJ2-7	few	CASSQGASGRAVYEQYF	TGTGCCAGCAGCCAGGGGGCTAGCGGGAGGGCCGTCTACGAGCAGTACTTC
TRBD1	TRBV7-2	TRBJ1-1	NA	CASSSRTGDEAFF	TGTGCCAGCAGCTCCAGGACAGGGGATGAAGCTTTCTTT
NA	TRBV4-1	TRBJ1-2	many	CASSHRSTAGRANYGYTF	TGCGCCAGCAGCCACCGATCAACAGCGGGACGGGCTAACTATGGCTACACCTTC
TRBD1	TRBV4-1	TRBJ1-5	NA	CASSQDQTGPWGHQPQHF	TGCGCCAGCAGCCAAGATCAGACAGGGCCGTGGGGTCATCAGCCCCAGCATTTT
NA	TRBV12-3/TRBV12-4	TRBJ2-7	many	CASSYFGTFVYEQYF	TGTGCCAGCAGTTATTTTGGGACGTTTGTTTACGAGCAGTACTTC
NA	TRBV30	TRBJ1-2	NA	CAANRFPLNYGYTF	TGTGCCGCGAACAGGTTTCCCCTTAACTATGGCTACACCTTC
NA	TRBV9	TRBJ1-5	many	CASSVAGTDQPQHF	TGTGCCAGCAGCGTAGCAGGGACGGATCAGCCCCAGCATTTT
NA	TRBV6-1	TRBJ2-5	many	CASSQSSPDLEYF	TGTGCCAGCAGCCAATCATCCCCTGATTTGGAGTACTTC
TRBD1	TRBV29-1	TRBJ1-2	many	CSGGQGGTYGYTF	TGCAGCGGTGGACAGGGAGGAACGTATGGCTACACCTTC
NA	TRBV20-1	TRBJ2-5	many	CSANPAEGNQETQYF	TGCAGTGCTAACCCCGCCGAGGGGAACCAAGAGACCCAGTACTTC
TRBD1	TRBV3-1	TRBJ2-3	NA	CASSFYTERTGGTDTQYF	TGTGCCAGCAGCTTCTATACAGAAAGGACAGGGGGCACAGATACGCAGTATTTT
NA	TRBV10-1	TRBJ2-1	NA	CASSASQSGEQFF	TGCGCCAGCAGTGCGTCACAGTCAGGGGAGCAGTTCTTC
NA	TRBV4-1	TRBJ2-5	many	CASSPIVVGAQYF	TGCGCCAGCAGCCCGATAGTTGTGGGCGCCCAGTACTTC
NA	TRBV2	TRBJ1-3	many	CASTVDIGNTIYF	TGTGCCAGCACGGTGGACATCGGAAACACCATATATTTT
TRBD2	TRBV7-2	TRBJ2-3	many	CASSPAGLAGALTDTQYF	TGTGCCAGCAGCCCAGCAGGACTAGCGGGGGCCCTCACAGATACGCAGTATTTT
TRBD2	TRBV27	TRBJ2-3	many	CASSLIVAGGPLRTDTQYF	TGTGCCAGCAGTTTAATTGTTGCGGGAGGGCCTTTAAGGACAGATACGCAGTATTTT
TRBD2	TRBV6-1	TRBJ2-3	many	CASTGLAGGVDTQYF	TGTGCCAGCACGGGACTAGCGGGAGGGGTAGATACGCAGTATTTT
TRBD2	TRBV30	TRBJ2-2	few	CAWTLGLANTGELFF	TGTGCCTGGACTCTAGGACTAGCGAACACCGGGGAGCTGTTTTTT
NA	TRBV7-3	TRBJ2-2	NA	CASSFSGEGRTWTGELFF	TGTGCCAGCAGCTTCTCAGGCGAGGGACGGACTTGGACCGGGGAGCTGTTTTTT
NA	TRBV5-8	TRBJ1-4	few	CASRLGVGGKLFF	TGTGCCAGCAGGCTTGGAGTCGGGGGAAAACTGTTTTTT
NA	TRBV28	TRBJ2-7	many	CASSQLIPPKLEQYF	TGTGCCAGCAGCCAATTGATCCCTCCGAAGCTCGAGCAGTACTTC
NA	TRBV18	TRBJ1-1	many	CASSPLTGTLNTEAFF	TGTGCCAGCTCACCACTTACAGGGACCCTGAACACTGAAGCTTTCTTT
NA	TRBV7-3	TRBJ1-5	many	CASSLTGDNQPQHF	TGTGCCAGCAGCTTAACAGGAGACAATCAGCCCCAGCATTTT
TRBD1	TRBV5-1	TRBJ1-2	many	CASSYPGQQYGYTF	TGCGCCAGCAGCTACCCGGGACAGCAATATGGCTACACCTTC
NA	TRBV27	TRBJ1-2	many	CASSLLPFGEGYTF	NA
NA	TRBV3-1	TRBJ2-4	many	CASSHHGSTKNIQYF	TGTGCCAGCAGCCATCACGGGTCAACCAAAAACATTCAGTACTTC
NA	TRBV6-1	TRBJ1-4	many	CASKSGPREKLFF	TGTGCCAGCAAGTCGGGCCCGAGGGAAAAACTGTTTTTT
NA	TRBV2	TRBJ2-7	many	CASSETPRAVPSF	TGTGCCAGCAGTGAAACCCCCAGGGCGGTCCCTTCCTTC
NA	TRBV12-3/TRBV12-4	TRBJ2-2	many	CASRFSGNTGELFF	TGTGCCAGCAGGTTTAGCGGAAACACCGGGGAGCTGTTTTTT
TRBD2	TRBV4-1	TRBJ2-3	many	CASSPLGLATNTQYF	TGCGCCAGCAGCCCCCTGGGACTAGCGACGAATACGCAGTATTTT
TRBD2	TRBV20-1	TRBJ2-1	many	CSALPGGPSDEQFF	TGCAGTGCCCTACCGGGAGGGCCATCCGATGAGCAGTTCTTC
NA	TRBV7-6	TRBJ2-3	many	CASSLESGQNTQYF	TGTGCCAGCAGCTTGGAATCGGGGCAGAATACGCAGTATTTT
NA	TRBV20-1	TRBJ1-3	few	CSALPAESFVLSGNTIYF	TGCAGTGCACTCCCTGCCGAGTCGTTCGTTCTCTCTGGAAACACCATATATTTT
NA	TRBV6-2/TRBV6-3	TRBJ1-5	NA	CASSYSHRGNQPQHF	TGTGCCAGCAGTTACTCCCACAGGGGCAATCAGCCCCAGCATTTT
NA	TRBV6-1	TRBJ1-5	many	CASRVRGSSSLSNQPQHF	TGTGCCAGCAGGGTCCGCGGGTCAAGTTCCCTTAGCAATCAGCCCCAGCATTTT
NA	TRBV27	TRBJ2-2	few	CASSWVAGELFF	TGTGCCAGCAGTTGGGTAGCCGGGGAGCTGTTTTTT
NA	TRBV5-6	TRBJ2-1	few	CASSRRREQFF	TGTGCCAGCAGCAGGAGACGTGAGCAGTTCTTC